A single sample gave rise to the 16 T cell receptor beta chains below, sequenced in a study of early T cells in non-severe SARS-CoV-2 infection. TCRdb reprocessed the 5' RACE reads via MiXCR and lists one record per CDR3 protein. The repertoire consists of more than 65,000 distinct CDR3 sequences, with 10% to 15% occurring once and the leading ten covering 3% to 5%. Material for sequencing was whole blood. The receptors derive from an adult who was a healthcare worker with PCR-confirmed SARS-CoV-2 infection or an uninfected control (not recorded which).

The chain combines TRBV27 with TRBJ2-3; TRBD1 aligns across 7 bases. The CDR3 covers 17 residues. V trimming: 3 bases; J trimming: 3 bases; junction bases outside the gene matches: 12. Germline values: CDR1 MNHEY, CDR2 SMNVEV (reference sequence). CDR3 coding DNA: TGTGCCAGCAGTTTTCGGAGAGGGGGCCGGAGTACAGATACGCAGTATTTT. Translated, it gives CASSFRRGGRSTDTQYF.

CDR3 DNA: TGTGCCAGCAGCCGCCGGACAGGGGGCGCGTGGACTTTCTTT. Its translation: CASSRRTGGAWTFF. The J gene is TRBJ1-1, the V gene TRBV28; 11 bases are shared with TRBD1. V gave up 6 bases and J gave up 12 bases; unmatched junction bases: 12. Per the germline V gene, CDR1 is MDHEN and CDR2 is SYDVKM. CDR3 size: 14 residues.

The J gene is TRBJ2-7, the V gene TRBV5-5; TRBD1 might be the D (5 bases). Trimming took off 3 bases at V and 3 bases at J, with 13 bases between the two ends. Germline CDR1 SGHKS, CDR2 YYEKEE (reference sequence). The CDR3 has 14 amino acids. CDR3 sequence (DNA): TGTGCCAGCAGCTCAGGACAAGACGGCTACGAGCAGTACTTC. It codes for CASSSGQDGYEQYF.

This clonotype was counted at least ten times. The rearrangement uses TRBV5-1 and TRBJ1-4; no definite D call. CDR1 and CDR2 from the germline V gene are SGHRS and YFSETQ. CDR3 length: 13 residues. The germline V and J ends were trimmed by 2 bases and 2 bases, with 4 bases remaining between them. CDR3 protein: CASSLGTNEKLFF. DNA for the CDR3: TGCGCCAGCAGCTTAGGCACTAATGAAAAACTGTTTTTT.

This clonotype appeared many times. This rearrangement joins TRBV19 to TRBJ2-7; unclear D gene. Germline V CDR1 and CDR2: LNHDA, SQIVND (reference sequence). This CDR3 is built from 15 residues. The germline V and J ends were trimmed by 1 base and 3 bases, with 13 bases remaining between them. The CDR3 region has the DNA TGTGCCAGTAGTATAGGCTCAGAATTCGGCTACGAGCAGTACTTC. Its protein is CASSIGSEFGYEQYF. Full variable domain (rest looked up from reference TRBV19 and TRBJ2-7): DGGITQSPKYLFRKEGQNVTLSCEQNLNHDAMYWYRQDPGQGLRLIYYSQIVNDFQKGDIAEGYSVSREKKESFPLTVTSAQKNPTAFYLCASSIGSEFGYEQYFGPGTRLTVT.

The rearrangement links TRBV7-8 to TRBJ1-4; no clear D. Trimming cost V 1 base and J 8 bases, with 14 bases left between them. CDR1 is SGHVS, CDR2 FQNEAQ, per germline. CDR3 length equals 15 residues. In DNA, the CDR3 is TGTGCCAGCAGCTTAGTTCTGGGGTTGGGGGAAAAACTGTTTTTT. This codes for CASSLVLGLGEKLFF.

This clonotype has ten or more counts. The junction shows a germline mismatch at one end, possibly a read error. The V and J genes are TRBV4-1 and TRBJ1-5, with D possibly being TRBD1 (5 bases). There are 16 residues in the CDR3. Germline-derived CDR1 and CDR2 are MGHRA and YSYEKL. CDR3 sequence reads: CANSQGRDSSNQPQHF. The CDR3 DNA follows: TGCGCCAACAGCCAAGGTCGGGACTCTTCCAATCAGCCCCAGCATTTT.

The chain couples TRBV20-1 to TRBJ2-3, with D unclear. This CDR3 spans 14 amino acids. The germline gives CDR1 DFQATT, CDR2 SNEGSKA (reference sequence). V dropped 2 bases and J dropped 1 base, with 10 bases sitting between them. CDR3: CSARSLTGTDTQYF. In nucleotides, the CDR3 is TGCAGTGCTAGATCTTTGACGGGCACAGATACGCAGTATTTT.

This chain uses TRBV27 with TRBJ2-5; D gene unclear. Germline V gene sequence: CDR1 MNHEY, CDR2 SMNVEV (reference sequence). The CDR3 length is 13 residues. Trimming pared 5 bases from V and 5 bases from J, leaving 12 bases between. The CDR3 sequence is CASSPPSKETQYF. CDR3 coding DNA: TGTGCCAGCAGTCCACCCTCGAAGGAGACCCAGTACTTC.

There are a few counts of this clonotype. This chain uses TRBV15 with TRBJ2-1; 8 bases match TRBD2. The germline CDR1 and CDR2 sequences are LNHNV and YYDKDF (reference sequence). The junction had 12 bases not matched to a gene; V was cut back by 0 bases and J by 8 bases. The CDR3 contains 17 residues. CDR3 DNA sequence: TGTGCCACCAGCAGAGATCGGGATAGCGGGAATTTCCATGAGCAGTTCTTC. This translates into CATSRDRDSGNFHEQFF.

This clonotype was detected ten times or more. The rearrangement uses TRBV25-1 and TRBJ1-2, with D uncertain. The CDR3 is 13 residues long. The germline gives CDR1 MGHDK, CDR2 SYGVNS. Trimming took off 0 bases at V and 7 bases at J, with 9 bases between the two ends. The DNA of the CDR3 is TGTGCCAGCAGTGAATATGGTACTGCTGGCTACACCTTC. Its protein is CASSEYGTAGYTF.

The chain combines TRBV27 with TRBJ2-1; TRBD2 matches at 8 bases. This CDR3 is 14 amino acids long. Trimming took 8 bases from V and 5 from J; bases not matched to a gene: 8. The germline V gene has CDR1 MNHEY and CDR2 SMNVEV (reference sequence). CDR3: CASSKRETDNEQFF. Here the CDR3 DNA reads TGTGCCAGCTCTAAGCGGGAGACGGACAATGAGCAGTTCTTC.

This clonotype turned up a few times. This rearrangement joins TRBV28 to TRBJ2-1; 8 nucleotides agree with TRBD2. Losses at the gene ends were 4 bases for V and 10 bases for J; bases not matched to a gene: 15. Per the germline V gene, CDR1 is MDHEN and CDR2 is SYDVKM. The CDR3 spans 16 residues. The CDR3 loop reads CASSSLLSGISPEQFF. CDR3 sequence (DNA): TGTGCCAGCAGTTCCCTACTTAGCGGGATCTCTCCGGAGCAGTTCTTC. Filled out from reference TRBV28 and TRBJ2-1, the complete variable domain reads DVKVTQSSRYLVKRTGEKVFLECVQDMDHENMFWYRQDPGLGLRLIYFSYDVKMKEKGDIPEGYSVSREKKERFSLILESASTNQTSMYLCASSSLLSGISPEQFFGPGTRLTVL.

Only a few counts were recorded for this clonotype. J is TRBJ2-3 and V is TRBV2, with D unresolved. V shed 6 bases and J shed 2 bases, with 15 bases lying between them. Germline CDR1 reads SNHLY; CDR2 reads FYNNEI. The CDR3 has 15 residues. The chain's CDR3 is CASSPARKATDTQYF. The CDR3 nucleotides are TGTGCCAGCAGCCCCGCGAGGAAGGCCACAGATACGCAGTATTTT.

This clonotype was detected many times. The chain uses TRBV5-1 and TRBJ2-7, with TRBD1 matching 12 bases. From germline, CDR1 is SGHRS and CDR2 YFSETQ. This CDR3 comprises 16 residues. The V gene end was trimmed by 0 bases and the J gene end by 2 bases; junction bases not matched to a gene: 3. CDR3 protein: CASSLAGQGAAYEQYF. The CDR3 region has the DNA TGCGCCAGCAGCTTGGCGGGACAGGGGGCGGCCTACGAGCAGTACTTC.

The chain joins TRBV28 to TRBJ2-5; TRBD1 matches 9 bases. This CDR3 region has 13 residues. V dropped 3 bases and J dropped 7; count of bases not matched to a gene: 3. Looked up from germline, CDR1 is MDHEN and CDR2 is SYDVKM. The CDR3 coding sequence is TGTGCCAGCAGTTTCCTACAGGGGGCGACCCAGTACTTC. The encoded protein is CASSFLQGATQYF. The variable domain in full, completed from reference TRBV28 and TRBJ2-5, reads DVKVTQSSRYLVKRTGEKVFLECVQDMDHENMFWYRQDPGLGLRLIYFSYDVKMKEKGDIPEGYSVSREKKERFSLILESASTNQTSMYLCASSFLQGATQYFGPGTRLLVL.